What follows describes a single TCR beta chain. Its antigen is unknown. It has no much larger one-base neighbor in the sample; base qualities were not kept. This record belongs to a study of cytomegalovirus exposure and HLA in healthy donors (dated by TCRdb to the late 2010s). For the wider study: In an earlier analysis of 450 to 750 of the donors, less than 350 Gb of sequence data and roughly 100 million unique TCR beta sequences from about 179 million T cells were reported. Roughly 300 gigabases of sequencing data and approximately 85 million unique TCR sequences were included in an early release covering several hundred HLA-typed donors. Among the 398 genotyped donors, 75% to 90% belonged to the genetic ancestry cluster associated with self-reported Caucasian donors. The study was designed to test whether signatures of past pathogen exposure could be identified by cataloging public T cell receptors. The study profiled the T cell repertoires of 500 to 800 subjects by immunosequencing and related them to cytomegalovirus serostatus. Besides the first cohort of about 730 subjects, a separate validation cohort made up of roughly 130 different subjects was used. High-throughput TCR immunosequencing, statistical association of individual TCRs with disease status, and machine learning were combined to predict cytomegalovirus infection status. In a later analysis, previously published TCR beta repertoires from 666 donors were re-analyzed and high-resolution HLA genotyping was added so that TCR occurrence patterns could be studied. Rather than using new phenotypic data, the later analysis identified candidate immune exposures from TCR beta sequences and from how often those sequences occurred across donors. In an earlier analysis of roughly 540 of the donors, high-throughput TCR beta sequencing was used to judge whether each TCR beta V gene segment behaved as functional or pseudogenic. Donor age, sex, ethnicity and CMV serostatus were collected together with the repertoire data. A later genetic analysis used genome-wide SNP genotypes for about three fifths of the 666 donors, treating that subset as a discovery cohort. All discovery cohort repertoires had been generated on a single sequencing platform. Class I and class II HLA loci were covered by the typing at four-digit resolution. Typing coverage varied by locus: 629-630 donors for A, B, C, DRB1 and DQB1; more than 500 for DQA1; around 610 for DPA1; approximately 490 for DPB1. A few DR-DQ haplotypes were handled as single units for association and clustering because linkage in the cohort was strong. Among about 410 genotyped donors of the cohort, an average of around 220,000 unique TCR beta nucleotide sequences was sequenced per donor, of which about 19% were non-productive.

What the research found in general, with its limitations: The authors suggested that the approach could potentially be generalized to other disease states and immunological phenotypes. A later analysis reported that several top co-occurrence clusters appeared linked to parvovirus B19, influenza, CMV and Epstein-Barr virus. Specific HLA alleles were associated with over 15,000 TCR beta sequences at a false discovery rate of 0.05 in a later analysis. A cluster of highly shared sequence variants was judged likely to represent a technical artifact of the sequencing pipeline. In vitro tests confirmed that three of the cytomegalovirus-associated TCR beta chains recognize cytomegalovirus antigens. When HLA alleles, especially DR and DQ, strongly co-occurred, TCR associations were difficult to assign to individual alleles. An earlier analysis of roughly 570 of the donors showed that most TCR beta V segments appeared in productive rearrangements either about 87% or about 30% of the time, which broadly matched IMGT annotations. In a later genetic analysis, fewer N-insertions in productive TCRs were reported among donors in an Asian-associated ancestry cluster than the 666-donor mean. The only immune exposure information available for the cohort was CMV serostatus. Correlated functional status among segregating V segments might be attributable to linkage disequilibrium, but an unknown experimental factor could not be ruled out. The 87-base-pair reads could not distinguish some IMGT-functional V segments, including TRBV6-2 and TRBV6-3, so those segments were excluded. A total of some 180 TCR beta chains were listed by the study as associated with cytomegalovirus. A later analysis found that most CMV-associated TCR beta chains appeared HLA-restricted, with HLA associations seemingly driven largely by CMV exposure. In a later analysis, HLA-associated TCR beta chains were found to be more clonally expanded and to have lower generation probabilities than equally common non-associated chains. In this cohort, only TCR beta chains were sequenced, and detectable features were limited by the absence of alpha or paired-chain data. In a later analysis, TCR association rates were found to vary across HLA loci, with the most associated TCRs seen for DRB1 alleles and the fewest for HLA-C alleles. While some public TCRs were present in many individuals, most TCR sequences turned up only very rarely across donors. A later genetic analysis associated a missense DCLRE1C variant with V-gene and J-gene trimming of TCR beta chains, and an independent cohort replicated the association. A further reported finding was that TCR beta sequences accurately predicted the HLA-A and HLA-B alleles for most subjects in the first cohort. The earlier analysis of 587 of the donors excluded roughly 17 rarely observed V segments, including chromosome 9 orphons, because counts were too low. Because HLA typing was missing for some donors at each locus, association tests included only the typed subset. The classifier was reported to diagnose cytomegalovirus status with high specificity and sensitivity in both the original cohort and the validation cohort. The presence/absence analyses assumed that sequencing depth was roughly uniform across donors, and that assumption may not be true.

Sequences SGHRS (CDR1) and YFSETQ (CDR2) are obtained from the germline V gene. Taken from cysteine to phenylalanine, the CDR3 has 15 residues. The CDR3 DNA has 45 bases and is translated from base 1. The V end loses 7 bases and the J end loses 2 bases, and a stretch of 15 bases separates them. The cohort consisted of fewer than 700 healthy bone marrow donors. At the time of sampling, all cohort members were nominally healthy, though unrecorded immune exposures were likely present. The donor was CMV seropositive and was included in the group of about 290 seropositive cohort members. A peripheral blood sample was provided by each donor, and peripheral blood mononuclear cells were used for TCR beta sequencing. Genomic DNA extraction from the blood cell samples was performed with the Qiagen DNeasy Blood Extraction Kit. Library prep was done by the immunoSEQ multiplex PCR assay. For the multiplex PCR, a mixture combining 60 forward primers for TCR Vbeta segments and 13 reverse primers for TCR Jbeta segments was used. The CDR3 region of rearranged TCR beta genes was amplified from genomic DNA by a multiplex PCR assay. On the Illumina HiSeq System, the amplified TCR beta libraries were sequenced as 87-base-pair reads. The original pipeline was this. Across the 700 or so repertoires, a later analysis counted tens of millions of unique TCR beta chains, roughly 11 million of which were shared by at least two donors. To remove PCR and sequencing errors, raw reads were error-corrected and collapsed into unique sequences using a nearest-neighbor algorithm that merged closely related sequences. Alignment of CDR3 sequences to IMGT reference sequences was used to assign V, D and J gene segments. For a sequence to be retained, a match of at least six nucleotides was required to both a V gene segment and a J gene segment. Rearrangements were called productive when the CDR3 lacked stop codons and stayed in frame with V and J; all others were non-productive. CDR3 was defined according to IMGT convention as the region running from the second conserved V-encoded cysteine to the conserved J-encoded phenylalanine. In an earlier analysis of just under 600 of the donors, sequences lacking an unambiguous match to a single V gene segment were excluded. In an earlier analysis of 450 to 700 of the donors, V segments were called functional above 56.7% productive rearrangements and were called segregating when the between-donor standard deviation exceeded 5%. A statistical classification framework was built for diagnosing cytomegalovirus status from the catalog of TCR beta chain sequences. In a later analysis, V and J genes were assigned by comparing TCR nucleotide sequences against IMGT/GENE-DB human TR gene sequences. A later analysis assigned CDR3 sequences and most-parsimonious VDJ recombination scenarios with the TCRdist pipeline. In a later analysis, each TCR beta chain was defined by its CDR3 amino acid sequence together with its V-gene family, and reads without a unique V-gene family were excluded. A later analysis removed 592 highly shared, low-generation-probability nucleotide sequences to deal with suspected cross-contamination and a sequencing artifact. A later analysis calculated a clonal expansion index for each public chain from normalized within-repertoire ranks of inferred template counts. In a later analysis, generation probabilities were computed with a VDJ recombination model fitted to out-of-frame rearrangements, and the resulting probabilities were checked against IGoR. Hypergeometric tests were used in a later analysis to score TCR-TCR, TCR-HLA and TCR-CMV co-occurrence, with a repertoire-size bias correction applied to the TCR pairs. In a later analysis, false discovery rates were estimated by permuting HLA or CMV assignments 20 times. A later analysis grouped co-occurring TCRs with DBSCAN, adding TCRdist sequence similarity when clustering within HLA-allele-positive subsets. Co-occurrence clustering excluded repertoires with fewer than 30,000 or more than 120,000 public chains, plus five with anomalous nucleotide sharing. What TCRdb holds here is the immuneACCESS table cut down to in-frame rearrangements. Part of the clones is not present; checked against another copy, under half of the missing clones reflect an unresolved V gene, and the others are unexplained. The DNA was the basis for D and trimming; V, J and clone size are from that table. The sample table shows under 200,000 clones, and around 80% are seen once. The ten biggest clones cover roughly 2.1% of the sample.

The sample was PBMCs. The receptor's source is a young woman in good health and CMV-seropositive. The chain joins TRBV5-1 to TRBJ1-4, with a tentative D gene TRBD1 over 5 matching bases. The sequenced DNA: TGCGCCAGCCGCAGGGAGGAAGCGACTAATGAAAAACTGTTTTTT. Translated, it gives CASRREEATNEKLFF. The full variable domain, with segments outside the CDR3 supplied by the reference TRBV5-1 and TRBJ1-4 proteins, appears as KAGVTQTPRYLIKTRGQQVTLSCSPISGHRSVSWYQQTPGQGLQFLFEYFSETQRNKGNFPGRFSGRQFSNSRSEMNVSTLELGDSALYLCASRREEATNEKLFFGSGTQLSVL.